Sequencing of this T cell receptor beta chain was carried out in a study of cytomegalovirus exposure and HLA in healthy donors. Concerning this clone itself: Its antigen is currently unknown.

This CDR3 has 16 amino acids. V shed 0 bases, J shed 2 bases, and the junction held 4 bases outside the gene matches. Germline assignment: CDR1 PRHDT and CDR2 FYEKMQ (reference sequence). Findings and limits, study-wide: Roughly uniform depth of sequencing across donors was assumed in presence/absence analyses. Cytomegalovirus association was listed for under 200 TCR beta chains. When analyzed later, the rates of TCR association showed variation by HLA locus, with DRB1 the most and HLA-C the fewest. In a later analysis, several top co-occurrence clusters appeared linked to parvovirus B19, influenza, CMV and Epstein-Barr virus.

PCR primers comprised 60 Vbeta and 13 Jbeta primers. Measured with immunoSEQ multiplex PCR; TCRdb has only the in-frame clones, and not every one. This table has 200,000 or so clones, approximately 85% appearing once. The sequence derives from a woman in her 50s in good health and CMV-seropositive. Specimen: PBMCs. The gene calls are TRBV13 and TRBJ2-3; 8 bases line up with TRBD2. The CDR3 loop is CASSLGGRGDTDTQYF. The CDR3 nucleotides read TGTGCCAGCAGCTTAGGCGGGCGGGGGGACACAGATACGCAGTATTTT.